This record covers a single T cell receptor (beta chain). The antigen remains unidentified. TCRdb keeps only in-frame clones here, not all; method: immunoSEQ multiplex PCR. The sample lists a few million clones, 85% to 95% seen once, with 0.3% to 0.45% in the top ten. This sample was included in a study of shared clonotypes between healthy human individuals. Study-level points and caveats: In general, naive subsets displayed greater estimated richness than memory subsets did.

Germline lookup yields CDR1 MNHEY and CDR2 SVGAGI. V trimming: 10 bases; J trimming: 0 bases; junction bases outside the gene matches: 6. The CDR3 contains 14 residues. Donors had no recently reported acute infections or vaccinations and were HIV-negative. The chain is built from TRBV6-5 and TRBJ1-5; 7 bases match TRBD1. Sequencing input: naive CD4+ T cells from PBMCs. As for subset: CD45RA+ positively selected. This sequence originates from a man younger than 30 in good health. Some clones in this sample may be carry-over from other donors' samples. The CDR3 DNA reads TGTGCCACCAGACAGGGAAATAGCAATCAGCCCCAGCATTTT. Residues: CATRQGNSNQPQHF.